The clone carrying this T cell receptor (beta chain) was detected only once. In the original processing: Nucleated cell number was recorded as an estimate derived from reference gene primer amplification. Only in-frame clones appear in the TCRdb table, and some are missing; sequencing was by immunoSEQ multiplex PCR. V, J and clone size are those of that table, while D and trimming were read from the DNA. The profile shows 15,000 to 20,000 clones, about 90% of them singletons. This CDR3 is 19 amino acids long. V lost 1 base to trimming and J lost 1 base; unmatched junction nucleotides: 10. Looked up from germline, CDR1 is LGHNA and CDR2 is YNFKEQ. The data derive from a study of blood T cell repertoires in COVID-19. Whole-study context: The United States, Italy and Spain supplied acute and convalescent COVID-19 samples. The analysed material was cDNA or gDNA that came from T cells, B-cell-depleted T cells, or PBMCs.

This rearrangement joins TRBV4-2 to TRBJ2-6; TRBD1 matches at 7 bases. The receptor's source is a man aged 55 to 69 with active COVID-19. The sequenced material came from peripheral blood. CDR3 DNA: TGTGCCAGCAGCCAAGTCGCCAGGGCAGGGGGTTCTGGGGCCAACGTCCTGACTTTC. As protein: CASSQVARAGGSGANVLTF.